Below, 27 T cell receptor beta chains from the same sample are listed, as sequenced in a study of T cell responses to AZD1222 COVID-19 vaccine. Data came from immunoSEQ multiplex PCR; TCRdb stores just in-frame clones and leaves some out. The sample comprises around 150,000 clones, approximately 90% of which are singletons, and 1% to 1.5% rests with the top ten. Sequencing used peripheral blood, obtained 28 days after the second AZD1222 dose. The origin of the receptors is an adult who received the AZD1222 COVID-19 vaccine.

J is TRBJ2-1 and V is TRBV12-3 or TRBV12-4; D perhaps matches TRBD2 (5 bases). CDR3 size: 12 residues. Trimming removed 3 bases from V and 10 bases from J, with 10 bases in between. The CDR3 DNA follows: TGTGCCAGCAGTTTCTCCCCGGGGGAGCAGTTCTTC. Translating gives CASSFSPGEQFF.

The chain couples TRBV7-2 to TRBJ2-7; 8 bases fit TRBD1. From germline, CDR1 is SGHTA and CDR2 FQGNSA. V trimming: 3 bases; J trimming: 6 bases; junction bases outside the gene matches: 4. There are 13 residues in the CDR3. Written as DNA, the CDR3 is TGTGCCAGCAGCTTTCAAGGACAGGGCGAGCAGTACTTC. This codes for CASSFQGQGEQYF.

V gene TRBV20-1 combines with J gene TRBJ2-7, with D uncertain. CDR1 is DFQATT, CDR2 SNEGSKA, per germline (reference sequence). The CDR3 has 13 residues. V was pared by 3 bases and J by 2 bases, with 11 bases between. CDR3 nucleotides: TGCAGTGCTAGTTCCCGGCAGCCCTACGAGCAGTACTTC. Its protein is CSASSRQPYEQYF.

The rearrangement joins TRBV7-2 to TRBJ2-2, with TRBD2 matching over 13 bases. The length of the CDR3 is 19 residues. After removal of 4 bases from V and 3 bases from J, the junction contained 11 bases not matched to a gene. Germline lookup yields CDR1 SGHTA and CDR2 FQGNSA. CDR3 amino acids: CASSYPLGLAGKDTGELFF. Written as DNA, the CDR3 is TGTGCCAGCAGCTATCCCCTGGGACTAGCGGGGAAGGACACCGGGGAGCTGTTTTTT.

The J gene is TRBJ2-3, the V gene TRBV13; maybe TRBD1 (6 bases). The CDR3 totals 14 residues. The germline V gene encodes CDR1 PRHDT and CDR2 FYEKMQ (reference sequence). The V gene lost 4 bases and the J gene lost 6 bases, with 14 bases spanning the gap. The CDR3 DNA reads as TGTGCCAGCAGCTCTGCCGGGACAACGGATACGCAGTATTTT. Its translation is CASSSAGTTDTQYF.

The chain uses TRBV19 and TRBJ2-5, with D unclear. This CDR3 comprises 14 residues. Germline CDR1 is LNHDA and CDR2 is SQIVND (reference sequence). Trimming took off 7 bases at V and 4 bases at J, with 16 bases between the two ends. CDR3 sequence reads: CASTNSHGAETQYF. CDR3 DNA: TGTGCCAGTACTAACAGCCACGGAGCAGAGACCCAGTACTTC. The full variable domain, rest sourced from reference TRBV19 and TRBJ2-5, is DGGITQSPKYLFRKEGQNVTLSCEQNLNHDAMYWYRQDPGQGLRLIYYSQIVNDFQKGDIAEGYSVSREKKESFPLTVTSAQKNPTAFYLCASTNSHGAETQYFGPGTRLLVL.

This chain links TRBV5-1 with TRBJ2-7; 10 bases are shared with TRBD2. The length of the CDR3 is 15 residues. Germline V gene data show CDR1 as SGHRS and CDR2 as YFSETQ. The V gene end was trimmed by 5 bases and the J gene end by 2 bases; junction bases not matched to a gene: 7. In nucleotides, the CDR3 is TGCGCCAGCAGACTGGTCACTAGCGGGACCTACGAGCAGTACTTC. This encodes CASRLVTSGTYEQYF.

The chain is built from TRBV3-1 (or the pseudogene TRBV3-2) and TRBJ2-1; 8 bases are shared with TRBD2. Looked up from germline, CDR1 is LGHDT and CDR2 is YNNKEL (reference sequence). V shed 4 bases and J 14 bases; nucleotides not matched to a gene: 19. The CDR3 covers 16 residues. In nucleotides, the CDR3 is TGTGCCAGCAGCCTCAATTTAGCGGGACCCCTGGGGGGGAAGTTCTTC. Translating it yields CASSLNLAGPLGGKFF.

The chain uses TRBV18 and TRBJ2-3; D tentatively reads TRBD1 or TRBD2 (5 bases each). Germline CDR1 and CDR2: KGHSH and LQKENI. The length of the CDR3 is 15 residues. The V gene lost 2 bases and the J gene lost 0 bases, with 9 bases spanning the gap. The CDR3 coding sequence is TGTGCCAGCTCACCAGTCGGGGCTAGCACAGATACGCAGTATTTT. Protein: CASSPVGASTDTQYF.

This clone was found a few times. The CDR3 DNA is TGTGCCAGCGGCACGTCGGGCAATGAGCAGTTCTTC. Protein: CASGTSGNEQFF. This rearrangement joins TRBV7-9 to TRBJ2-1; no firm D call. Trimming removed 8 bases at V and 6 bases at J, with 11 bases between. This CDR3 spans 12 amino acids. Germline CDR1 reads SEHNR; CDR2 reads FQNEAQ (reference sequence).

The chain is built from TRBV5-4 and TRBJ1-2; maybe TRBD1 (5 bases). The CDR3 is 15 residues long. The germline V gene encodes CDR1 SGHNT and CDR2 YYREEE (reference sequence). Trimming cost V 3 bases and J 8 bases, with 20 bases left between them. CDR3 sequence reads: CASSSRQTVTGGYTF. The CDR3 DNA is TGTGCCAGCAGCTCGCGGCAGACAGTGACGGGCGGCTACACCTTC.

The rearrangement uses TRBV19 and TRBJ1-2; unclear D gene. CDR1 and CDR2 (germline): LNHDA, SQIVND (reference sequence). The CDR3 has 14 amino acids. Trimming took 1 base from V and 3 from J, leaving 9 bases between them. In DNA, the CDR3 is TGTGCCAGTAGTATAGGGACTCAGCACTATGGCTACACCTTC. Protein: CASSIGTQHYGYTF.

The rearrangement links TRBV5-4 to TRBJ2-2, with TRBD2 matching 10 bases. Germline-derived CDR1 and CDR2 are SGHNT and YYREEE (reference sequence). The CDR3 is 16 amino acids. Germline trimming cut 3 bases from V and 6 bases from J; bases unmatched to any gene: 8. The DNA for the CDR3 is TGTGCCAGCAGCTGGGAGAGCGGGGGGGCCTCCGGGGAGCTGTTTTTT. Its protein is CASSWESGGASGELFF.

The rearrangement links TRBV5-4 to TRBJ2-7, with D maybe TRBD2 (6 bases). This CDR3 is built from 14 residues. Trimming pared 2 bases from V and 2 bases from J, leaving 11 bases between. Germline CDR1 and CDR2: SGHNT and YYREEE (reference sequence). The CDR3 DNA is TGTGCCAGCAGCTTCGGAGGGGATACCTACGAGCAGTACTTC. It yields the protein CASSFGGDTYEQYF.

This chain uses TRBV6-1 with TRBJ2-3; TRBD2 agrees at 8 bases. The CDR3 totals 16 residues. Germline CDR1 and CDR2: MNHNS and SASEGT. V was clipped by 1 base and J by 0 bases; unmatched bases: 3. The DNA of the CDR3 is TGTGCCAGCAGTGAAGTGGAGCGGGGGAGCACAGATACGCAGTATTTT. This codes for CASSEVERGSTDTQYF.

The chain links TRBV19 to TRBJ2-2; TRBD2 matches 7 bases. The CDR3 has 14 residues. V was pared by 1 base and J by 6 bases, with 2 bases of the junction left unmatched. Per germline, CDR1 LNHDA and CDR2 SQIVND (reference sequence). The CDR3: CASSIGAGSGELFF. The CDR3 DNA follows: TGTGCCAGTAGTATAGGAGCGGGGTCCGGGGAGCTGTTTTTT.

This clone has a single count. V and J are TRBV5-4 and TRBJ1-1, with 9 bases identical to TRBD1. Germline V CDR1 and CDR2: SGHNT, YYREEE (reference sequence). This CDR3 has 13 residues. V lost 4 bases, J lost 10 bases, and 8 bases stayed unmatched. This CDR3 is CASSPGQGLVAFF. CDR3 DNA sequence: TGTGCCAGCAGCCCGGGACAGGGTTTAGTAGCTTTCTTT.

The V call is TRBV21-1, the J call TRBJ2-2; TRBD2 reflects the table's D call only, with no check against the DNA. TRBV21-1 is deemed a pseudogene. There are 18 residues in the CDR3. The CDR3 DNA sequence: TGTGCCAGCAGCAAAGTGATCCCGGGACTGGAAAGCACCGGGGAGCTGTTTTTT. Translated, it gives CASSKVIPGLESTGELFF.

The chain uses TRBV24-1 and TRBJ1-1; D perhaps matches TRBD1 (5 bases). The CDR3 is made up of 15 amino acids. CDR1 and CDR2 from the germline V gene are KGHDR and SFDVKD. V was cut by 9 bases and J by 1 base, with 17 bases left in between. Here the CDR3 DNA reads TGTGCCACCGAGACCGCAGGGTCCGGGAACACTGAAGCTTTCTTT. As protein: CATETAGSGNTEAFF.

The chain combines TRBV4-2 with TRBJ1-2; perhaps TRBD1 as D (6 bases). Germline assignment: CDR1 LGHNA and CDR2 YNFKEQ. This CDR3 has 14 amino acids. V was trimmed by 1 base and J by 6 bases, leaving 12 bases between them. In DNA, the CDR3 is TGTGCCAGCAGCCAAGGGGGGACACGGAATGGCTACACCTTC. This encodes CASSQGGTRNGYTF.

CDR3 sequence: CASSPGLAGVFRFF. In DNA form, the CDR3 reads TGTGCCAGCAGTCCCGGACTAGCGGGAGTATTTCGGTTCTTC. V usage is TRBV28 and J usage is TRBJ2-1, with TRBD2 identical over 13 bases. The germline gives CDR1 MDHEN, CDR2 SYDVKM. The CDR3 extends over 14 amino acids. Trimming removed 5 bases from V and 15 bases from J; junction bases left unmatched: 10.

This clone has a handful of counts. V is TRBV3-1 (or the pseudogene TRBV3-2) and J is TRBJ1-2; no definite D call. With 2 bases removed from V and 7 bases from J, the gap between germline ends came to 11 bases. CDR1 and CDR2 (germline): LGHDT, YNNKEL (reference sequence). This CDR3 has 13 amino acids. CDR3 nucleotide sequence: TGTGCCAGCAGCCAACGTATGGGTTCTGGCTACACCTTC. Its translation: CASSQRMGSGYTF.

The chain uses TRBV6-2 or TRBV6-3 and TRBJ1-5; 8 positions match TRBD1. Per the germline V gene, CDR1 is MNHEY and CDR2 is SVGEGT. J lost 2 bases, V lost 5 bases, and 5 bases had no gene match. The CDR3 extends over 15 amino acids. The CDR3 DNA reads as TGTGCCAGCAGTCGCAGGGGGCTGGGCAATCAGCCCCAGCATTTT. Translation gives CASSRRGLGNQPQHF.

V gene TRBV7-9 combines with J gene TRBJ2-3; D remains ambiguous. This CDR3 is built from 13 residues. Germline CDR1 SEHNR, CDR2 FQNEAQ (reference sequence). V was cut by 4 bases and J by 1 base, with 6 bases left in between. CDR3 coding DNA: TGTGCCAGCAGCTCCATCGGCACAGATACGCAGTATTTT. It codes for CASSSIGTDTQYF.

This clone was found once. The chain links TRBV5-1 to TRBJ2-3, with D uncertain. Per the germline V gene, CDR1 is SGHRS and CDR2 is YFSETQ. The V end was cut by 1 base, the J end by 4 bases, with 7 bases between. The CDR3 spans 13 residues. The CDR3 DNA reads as TGCGCCAGCAGCTTGTCCCTGGCAGATACGCAGTATTTT. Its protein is CASSLSLADTQYF. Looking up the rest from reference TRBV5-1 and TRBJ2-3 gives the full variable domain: KAGVTQTPRYLIKTRGQQVTLSCSPISGHRSVSWYQQTPGQGLQFLFEYFSETQRNKGNFPGRFSGRQFSNSRSEMNVSTLELGDSALYLCASSLSLADTQYFGPGTRLTVL.

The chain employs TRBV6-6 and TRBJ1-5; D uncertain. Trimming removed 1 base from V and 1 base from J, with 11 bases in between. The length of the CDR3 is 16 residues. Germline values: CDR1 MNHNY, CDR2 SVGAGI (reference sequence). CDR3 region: CASSYWRLGSNQPQHF. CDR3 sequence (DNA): TGTGCCAGCAGTTACTGGCGGCTAGGGAGCAATCAGCCCCAGCATTTT.

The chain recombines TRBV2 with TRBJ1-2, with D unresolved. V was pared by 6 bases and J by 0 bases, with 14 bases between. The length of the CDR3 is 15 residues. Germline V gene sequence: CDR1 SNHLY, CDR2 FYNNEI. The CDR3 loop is CASSQEAATNYGYTF. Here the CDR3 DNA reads TGTGCCAGCAGCCAGGAAGCCGCGACTAACTATGGCTACACCTTC.